This passage covers 22 T cell receptor beta chains from one sample sequenced in a study of human T cells and chemical hapten exposure. Time point reported: pre-sensitization, week 0. Treatment specified: therapeutic diphenylcyclopropenone sensitization with weekly scalp DPC. In TCRdb, the RACE reads were re-called with MiXCR into one record per CDR3 protein. The repertoire holds about 380,000 distinct CDR3 sequences, with approximately 5% as singletons. The input for sequencing was whole blood, taken in connection with sensitization to the hapten diphenylcyclopropenone (DPC). Source of these receptors: a woman aged 45-65 years with alopecia areata. Some clones in this sample may be carry-over from other donors' samples.

This clonotype was seen more than once but under ten times. The rearrangement joins TRBV12-3 or TRBV12-4 to TRBJ1-2; no reliable D call. With 3 bases removed from V and 6 bases from J, the gap between germline ends came to 11 bases. The CDR3 covers 13 residues. The CDR3 nucleotides are TGTGCCAGCAGTTTTTTAGGCAGTCATGGCTACACCTTC. Its translation: CASSFLGSHGYTF.

This clonotype was picked up many times. J is TRBJ2-1 and V is TRBV5-5, with D possibly being TRBD1 or TRBD2 (5 bases each). Germline loops: CDR1 SGHKS, CDR2 YYEKEE (reference sequence). Trimming pared 1 base from V and 0 bases from J, leaving 11 bases between. The CDR3 contains 16 residues. CDR3 sequence reads: CASSLRGADSYNEQFF. The DNA of the CDR3 is TGTGCCAGCAGCTTGAGAGGGGCGGACTCCTACAATGAGCAGTTCTTC.

The table lists this clonotype with many counts. The chain has TRBV28 and TRBJ1-1; possible D gene TRBD1, 5 bases. Germline V gene data show CDR1 as MDHEN and CDR2 as SYDVKM. The germline V and J ends were trimmed by 3 bases and 4 bases, with 12 bases remaining between them. The length of the CDR3 is 14 residues. The CDR3 nucleotides read TGTGCCAGCAGTTTTGGGGCACGGGGCACTGAAGCTTTCTTT. Amino acid sequence: CASSFGARGTEAFF. The whole variable domain, filled in from reference TRBV28 and TRBJ1-1, reads DVKVTQSSRYLVKRTGEKVFLECVQDMDHENMFWYRQDPGLGLRLIYFSYDVKMKEKGDIPEGYSVSREKKERFSLILESASTNQTSMYLCASSFGARGTEAFFGQGTRLTVV.

The chain is built from TRBV5-5 and TRBJ1-1; 7 bases map to TRBD1. Germline V CDR1 and CDR2: SGHKS, YYEKEE (reference sequence). Trimming removed 4 bases from V and 4 bases from J; junction bases left unmatched: 10. The CDR3 consists of 15 residues. This chain's CDR3 is CASSVLQGSSTEAFF. The DNA for the CDR3 is TGTGCCAGCAGCGTTCTACAGGGGAGCAGCACTGAAGCTTTCTTT. Supplemented by reference TRBV5-5 and TRBJ1-1, the full variable domain reads DAGVTQSPTHLIKTRGQQVTLRCSPISGHKSVSWYQQVLGQGPQFIFQYYEKEERGRGNFPDRFSARQFPNYSSELNVNALLLGDSALYLCASSVLQGSSTEAFFGQGTRLTVV.

This clonotype was picked up a small number of times. This sequence joins TRBV7-9 and TRBJ1-2, with D perhaps TRBD1 (5 bases). Germline V CDR1 and CDR2: SEHNR, FQNEAQ (reference sequence). V lost 2 bases to trimming and J lost 8 bases, with 9 bases between them. The CDR3 extends over 12 amino acids. This CDR3 is CASSLWGEGYTF. In nucleotides, the CDR3 is TGTGCCAGCAGCTTATGGGGGGAAGGCTACACCTTC. Filled out from reference TRBV7-9 and TRBJ1-2, the complete variable domain reads DTGVSQNPRHKITKRGQNVTFRCDPISEHNRLYWYRQTLGQGPEFLTYFQNEAQLEKSRLLSDRFSAERPKGSFSTLEIQRTEQGDSAMYLCASSLWGEGYTFGSGTRLTVV.

V gene TRBV27 combines with J gene TRBJ1-6; D call uncertain. Germline V gene data show CDR1 as MNHEY and CDR2 as SMNVEV (reference sequence). V gave up 2 bases and J gave up 4 bases, with 12 bases separating them. CDR3 length equals 16 residues. CDR3 protein: CASSLKARSYNSPLHF. CDR3 in DNA: TGTGCCAGCAGTTTAAAGGCTAGGAGTTATAATTCACCCCTCCACTTT.

The chain uses TRBV20-1 and TRBJ1-6; TRBD1 matches at 8 bases. The V gene end was trimmed by 6 bases and the J gene end by 10 bases; junction bases not matched to a gene: 8. The CDR3 is made up of 13 amino acids. Germline CDR1 DFQATT, CDR2 SNEGSKA (reference sequence). CDR3 nucleotide sequence: TGCAGTGCCATAAAGACAGGGGAATCACCCCTCCACTTT. This gives the protein CSAIKTGESPLHF.

This clonotype was seen a handful of times. The J gene is TRBJ2-3, the V gene TRBV7-8, with D perhaps matching TRBD1 (5 bases). The V and J ends lost 2 bases and 2 bases respectively, with 14 bases between them. The CDR3 extends over 16 amino acids. From germline, CDR1 is SGHVS and CDR2 FQNEAQ. CDR3 amino acids: CASSLQGVLTTDTQYF. CDR3 nucleotide sequence: TGTGCCAGCAGCTTACAAGGGGTACTCACCACAGATACGCAGTATTTT.

In its sample, this clonotype was seen once. The rearrangement links TRBV5-1 to TRBJ1-2; 8 bases match TRBD1. V was clipped by 7 bases and J by 1 base; unmatched bases: 9. Per germline, CDR1 SGHRS and CDR2 YFSETQ. This CDR3 is built from 15 residues. In DNA form, the CDR3 reads TGCGCCAGCCGCGGGGGACAGGCGATTAACTATGGCTACACCTTC. Amino acids: CASRGGQAINYGYTF.

CDR3 sequence reads: CSATRQGFTEAFF. The CDR3 bases are TGCAGTGCCACGCGACAGGGGTTCACTGAAGCTTTCTTT. J is TRBJ1-1 and V is TRBV20-1, with 8 bases lining up with TRBD1. The CDR3 covers 13 residues. V was pared by 6 bases and J by 4 bases, with 7 bases of the junction left unmatched. Germline-derived CDR1 and CDR2 are DFQATT and SNEGSKA (reference sequence).

The table lists this clonotype with many counts. One end of the junction fails to match germline, which may point to a read error. CDR3 loop: CASSPGQGGTEAFF. CDR3 DNA sequence: TGTGCCAGCAGCCCCGGACAGGGAGGCACTGAAGCTTTCTTT. This chain links TRBV5-1 with TRBJ1-1; 8 nucleotides agree with TRBD1. The germline gives CDR1 SGHRS, CDR2 YFSETQ. The CDR3 runs 14 residues.

This clonotype has a handful of counts. The chain carries TRBV20-1 and TRBJ1-1; weak D call: TRBD1 (6 bases). The CDR3 extends over 13 amino acids. Germline CDR1 DFQATT, CDR2 SNEGSKA (reference sequence). Trimming stripped 1 base from V and 4 bases from J, with 10 bases between. CDR3 nucleotides: TGCAGTGCTAGAGTGGGGGGCCGCACTGAAGCTTTCTTT. It is translated as CSARVGGRTEAFF.

The V call is TRBV27, the J call TRBJ2-3, with 9 positions matching TRBD1. This CDR3 is built from 13 residues. Per the germline V gene, CDR1 is MNHEY and CDR2 is SMNVEV (reference sequence). The V gene end was trimmed by 4 bases and the J gene end by 6 bases; junction bases not matched to a gene: 2. The CDR3 loop is CASSWTGEDTQYF. CDR3 nucleotides: TGTGCCAGCAGTTGGACAGGGGAGGATACGCAGTATTTT.

The J gene is TRBJ1-4, the V gene TRBV9; 7 bases match TRBD1. V trimming: 0 bases; J trimming: 3 bases; junction bases outside the gene matches: 5. CDR1 and CDR2 from the germline V gene are SGDLS and YYNGEE. This CDR3 spans 16 amino acids. DNA for the CDR3: TGTGCCAGCAGCGTAGGCTTAACAGGGGCTAATGAAAAACTGTTTTTT. Amino acids: CASSVGLTGANEKLFF. The full variable domain, its missing parts supplied by reference TRBV9 and TRBJ1-4, is DSGVTQTPKHLITATGQRVTLRCSPRSGDLSVYWYQQSLDQGLQFLIQYYNGEERAKGNILERFSAQQFPDLHSELNLSSLELGDSALYFCASSVGLTGANEKLFFGSGTQLSVL.

This clonotype occurred many times. V gene TRBV7-2 combines with J gene TRBJ1-5; 8 positions agree with TRBD1. This CDR3 region has 14 residues. Germline V gene data show CDR1 as SGHTA and CDR2 as FQGNSA. After removal of 6 bases from V and 2 bases from J, the junction contained 3 bases not matched to a gene. Here the CDR3 DNA reads TGTGCCAGCAGTCAGACAGGGGGCAATCAGCCCCAGCATTTT. Translating gives CASSQTGGNQPQHF.

The V gene is TRBV29-1, the J gene TRBJ2-7; no clear D gene. Looked up from germline, CDR1 is SQVTM and CDR2 is ANQGSEA. Trimming removed 8 bases from V and 2 bases from J, with 13 bases in between. This CDR3 is 12 amino acids long. The CDR3 nucleotides read TGCAGCTCGTTCGGGCCGACCTACGAGCAGTACTTC. This translates into CSSFGPTYEQYF.

This clonotype was seen repeatedly, ten times or more. The genes are TRBV12-3 or TRBV12-4 and TRBJ1-5, with 10 positions matching TRBD1. V lost 5 bases, J lost 3 bases, and 7 bases stayed unmatched. The CDR3 extends over 16 amino acids. The CDR3 nucleotides read TGTGCCAGCAGTCCAGGACAGGGGGAATACAATCAGCCCCAGCATTTT. This encodes CASSPGQGEYNQPQHF.

This clonotype has only a few counts. This chain's CDR3 is CASSHGLAGGRGTDTQYF. CDR3 in DNA: TGTGCCAGCAGCCATGGACTAGCGGGGGGCCGAGGCACAGATACGCAGTATTTT. V gene TRBV3-1 combines with J gene TRBJ2-3; 14 bases agree with TRBD2. Germline V gives CDR1 LGHDT, CDR2 YNNKEL (reference sequence). V dropped 3 bases and J dropped 1; count of bases not matched to a gene: 6. The CDR3 is made up of 18 amino acids.

This clonotype was seen many times. This chain uses TRBV3-1 with TRBJ2-7; D not resolved. CDR3 length equals 16 residues. Trimming stripped 0 bases from V and 0 bases from J, with 12 bases between. CDR1 is LGHDT, CDR2 YNNKEL, per germline (reference sequence). CDR3 protein: CASSQDLPGISYEQYF. The CDR3 DNA reads TGTGCCAGCAGCCAAGATTTGCCAGGTATCTCCTACGAGCAGTACTTC.

This clonotype was observed a few times. The chain uses TRBV6-6 and TRBJ2-1; 9 nucleotides match TRBD1. This CDR3 region has 13 residues. J gave up 9 bases and V 6 bases, and 6 bases lay outside the gene matches. Per the germline V gene, CDR1 is MNHNY and CDR2 is SVGAGI (reference sequence). CDR3 sequence (DNA): TGTGCCAGCAGGACAGGGGGTAGGGGTGAGCAGTTCTTC. It is translated as CASRTGGRGEQFF.

This clonotype was counted between two and nine times. V and J are TRBV5-1 and TRBJ2-1; D ambiguous. The CDR3 runs to 14 residues. The V gene lost 0 bases and the J gene lost 6 bases, with 10 bases spanning the gap. Germline CDR1 SGHRS, CDR2 YFSETQ. The CDR3 loop reads CASSLGIEANEQFF. CDR3 nucleotide sequence: TGCGCCAGCAGCTTGGGCATAGAGGCCAATGAGCAGTTCTTC.

This clonotype was recorded at least ten times. At one of its ends the junction is not consistent with the germline gene, which may arise from a read error. The chain couples TRBV28 to TRBJ2-5, with TRBD2 matching over 13 bases. Germline CDR1 reads MDHEN; CDR2 reads SYDVKM. This CDR3 is 13 amino acids long. The CDR3 nucleotides read TGTGCCAGCAGGTTACTAGCGGGAGGGCCGGGTCACTTC. This codes for CASRLLAGGPGHF.